This T cell receptor (beta chain) was recorded in a study of cytomegalovirus exposure and HLA in healthy donors. General study points: Available immune exposure information covered CMV serostatus only.

Germline V CDR1 and CDR2: MDHEN, SYDVKM. This CDR3 comprises 11 residues. Trimming removed 4 bases from V and 6 bases from J, with 6 bases in between. With regard to this clone: Its matching antigen is unknown.

PCR used 60 Vbeta primers and 13 Jbeta primers. Sequencing was performed with immunoSEQ multiplex PCR; in TCRdb, only in-frame clones are kept and a portion is missing. The listing records about 140,000 clones. What was sequenced was PBMCs. The chain employs TRBV28 and TRBJ1-2; D is undetermined. The TCR was taken from a young woman in good health and CMV-seronegative. The CDR3 loop is CASSSYNGYTF. The CDR3 DNA reads TGTGCCAGCAGTTCTTATAATGGCTACACCTTC.